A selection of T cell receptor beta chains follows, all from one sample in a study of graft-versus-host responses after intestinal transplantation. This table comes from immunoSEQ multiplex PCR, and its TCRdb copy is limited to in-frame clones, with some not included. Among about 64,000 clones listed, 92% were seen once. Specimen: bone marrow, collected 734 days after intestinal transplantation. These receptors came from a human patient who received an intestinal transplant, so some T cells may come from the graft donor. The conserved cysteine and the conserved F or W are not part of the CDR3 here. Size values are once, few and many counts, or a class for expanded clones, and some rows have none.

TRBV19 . ASSIWGFEEKLF
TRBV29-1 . SVLNRGPGYGYT
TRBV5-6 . ASSLEEGSALH
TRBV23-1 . ASSPPQTASSTDTQY
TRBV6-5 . ASSYLDRGELF
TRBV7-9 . ASSFKETQY
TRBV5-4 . ASSLESYEQF
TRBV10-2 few ASSDDISSYNSPLH
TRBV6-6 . ASSYFPKGDTEAF
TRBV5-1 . ASSPVGTGGRSTEAF
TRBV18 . ASSLRSLKNTGELF
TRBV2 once ASSKQGAQETQY
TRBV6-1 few ASRWRENQPQH
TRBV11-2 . ASSTGRTDTQY
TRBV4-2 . ASSQDLPSLGFYATNEKLF
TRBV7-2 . ACLRTANTGELF
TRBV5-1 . ASSLWDRLNEQF
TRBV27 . ASRDDSLYGYT
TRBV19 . ASQTAGTSTDTQY
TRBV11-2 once ASSLASGRGDEQF
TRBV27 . ATGWGGTGELF
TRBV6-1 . ASSEIGTGGYNEQF
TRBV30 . AWSMPYGYT
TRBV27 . ASSLEGGTSGRPAHEQF
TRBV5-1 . ASSWDYQTGELF
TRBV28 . ASSLSGSRRTEAF
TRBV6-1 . ATHFSGMLVGQY
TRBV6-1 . ASSEGIGQGSAYEQY
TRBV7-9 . ASSLVGTGLAKNIQY
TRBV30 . AWSVGTGNNQPQH
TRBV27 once ASQTLQGRYGDEQY
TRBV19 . ASRFGGLFDAGNTIY
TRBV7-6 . ASSLGIGGNTEAF
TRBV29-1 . SVEDPEGLAYNEQF
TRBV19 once ASSSGAVTLWETQY
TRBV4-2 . ASSQVVGGSGANVLT
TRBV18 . ASSWGRVNEQY
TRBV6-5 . ASSYGYDYNEQF
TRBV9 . ASSLANGPYEQY
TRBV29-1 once SVRLAGENEQF
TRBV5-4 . ASSPPSTGGNTQY
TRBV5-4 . ASNSGGRDTEAF
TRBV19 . ASSNRLLGSYEQY
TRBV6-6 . ASSYVENRYEQY
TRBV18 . ASSLTYGETQY
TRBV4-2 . ASSLGLTNSGANVLT
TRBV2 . ASSEKGTVTGELF
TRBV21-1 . ASTKRYYTPQESKDSQF
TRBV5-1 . ASSRTGGGYEQY